Presented here are 7 T cell receptor beta chains from one specimen sequenced in a study of cytomegalovirus exposure and HLA in healthy donors. PCR amplification relied on 60 Vbeta primers (plus 13 Jbeta primers). Only in-frame clones appear in the TCRdb table, and some are missing; sequencing was by immunoSEQ multiplex PCR. In the table there are 100,000 or so clones, 75% of which are singletons. What was sequenced was PBMCs. Every receptor here comes from a male donor in good health and CMV-seropositive.

V usage is TRBV4-2 and J usage is TRBJ2-2, with D possibly being TRBD1 (5 bases). The V and J ends lost 3 bases and 1 base respectively, with 12 bases between them. Germline CDR1 LGHNA, CDR2 YNFKEQ. The CDR3 totals 16 residues. In DNA form, the CDR3 reads TGTGCCAGCAGCCACGCGACAGATTTGAACACCGGGGAGCTGTTTTTT. Translated: CASSHATDLNTGELFF.

This clone was found a few times. This chain joins TRBV10-2 and TRBJ2-1; 13 nucleotides align to TRBD2. This CDR3 region has 17 residues. The junction had 12 bases not matched to a gene; V was cut back by 7 bases and J by 6 bases. Germline V gene sequence: CDR1 WSHSY, CDR2 SAAADI. The CDR3 loop reads CASIGLAGDLGGNEQFF. The CDR3 nucleotides read TGCGCCAGCATCGGACTAGCGGGGGATTTGGGCGGCAATGAGCAGTTCTTC.

The CDR3: CASSLLVAEVDEQFF. CDR3 DNA: TGTGCCAGCAGCTTATTAGTAGCGGAGGTCGATGAGCAGTTCTTC. The gene calls are TRBV13 and TRBJ2-1, with D tentatively TRBD2 (6 bases). CDR1 PRHDT and CDR2 FYEKMQ come from the germline V gene (reference sequence). Deletions cut 2 bases from V and 8 bases from J, with 16 bases between. This CDR3 spans 15 amino acids.

The V gene is TRBV12-5, the J gene TRBJ2-7; D gene uncertain. This CDR3 has 12 residues. V shed 7 bases and J shed 2 bases, with 9 bases lying between them. Germline loops: CDR1 LGHNT, CDR2 FRNRAP. The CDR3: CASALEPYEQYF. The CDR3 DNA reads TGTGCTAGTGCCCTCGAGCCCTACGAGCAGTACTTC.

This rearrangement joins TRBV6-5 to TRBJ2-2, with TRBD1 identical over 7 bases. This CDR3 region has 15 residues. The ends lost 7 bases at V and 5 bases at J; junction bases unmatched: 10. Germline V CDR1 and CDR2: MNHEY, SVGAGI. CDR3 sequence (DNA): TGTGCCAGCAAAACACAGGGGATCCGGACCGGGGAGCTGTTTTTT. Its translation is CASKTQGIRTGELFF.

This sequence joins TRBV18 and TRBJ1-2; D uncertain. From germline, CDR1 is KGHSH and CDR2 LQKENI. The CDR3 length is 16 residues. V was trimmed by 0 bases and J by 0 bases, leaving 11 bases between them. CDR3 amino acids: CASSPPTWAPNYGYTF. DNA for the CDR3: TGTGCCAGCTCACCACCGACCTGGGCCCCTAACTATGGCTACACCTTC.

The chain carries TRBV20-1 and TRBJ2-7, with D hard to call. Germline V gene lookup returns CDR1 DFQATT and CDR2 SNEGSKA (reference sequence). Trimming stripped 3 bases from V and 4 bases from J, with 7 bases between. CDR3 length: 11 residues. This CDR3 reads CSASNRYEQYF. The DNA of the CDR3 is TGCAGTGCTAGCAACCGGTACGAGCAGTACTTC.